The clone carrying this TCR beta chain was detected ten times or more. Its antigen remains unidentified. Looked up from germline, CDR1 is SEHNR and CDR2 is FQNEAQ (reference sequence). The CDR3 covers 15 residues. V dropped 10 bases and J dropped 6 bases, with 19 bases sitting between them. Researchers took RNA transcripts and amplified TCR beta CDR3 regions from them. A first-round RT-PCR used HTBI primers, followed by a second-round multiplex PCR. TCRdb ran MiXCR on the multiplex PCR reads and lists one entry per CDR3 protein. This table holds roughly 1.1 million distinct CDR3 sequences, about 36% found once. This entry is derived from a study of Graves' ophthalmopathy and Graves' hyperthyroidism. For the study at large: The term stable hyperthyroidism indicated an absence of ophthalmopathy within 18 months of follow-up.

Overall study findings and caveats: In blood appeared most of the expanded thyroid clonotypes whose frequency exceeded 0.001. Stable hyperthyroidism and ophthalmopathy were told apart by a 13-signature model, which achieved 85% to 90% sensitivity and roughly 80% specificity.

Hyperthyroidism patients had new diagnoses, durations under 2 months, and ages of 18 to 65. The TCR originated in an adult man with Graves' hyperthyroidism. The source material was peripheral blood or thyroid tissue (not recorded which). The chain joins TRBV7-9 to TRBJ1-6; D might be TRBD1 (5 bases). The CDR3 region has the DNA TGTGCCACCGAAACCAGTGGGGCGGGTAATTCACCCCTCCACTTT. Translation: CATETSGAGNSPLHF.